The 17 T cell receptor beta chains listed next were all sequenced from one sample in a study of metastatic and nonmetastatic thyroid tumors. TCRdb called clones again from the PCR reads with MiXCR. Among 15,000 or so clones listed, almost 30% were seen once. No patient had received any treatment before thyroid surgery. Sample: blood. These receptors all stem from a female donor with papillary thyroid cancer or a benign thyroid nodule (not recorded which). Some clones in this sample may be carry-over from other donors' samples.

V and J are TRBV6-6 and TRBJ2-2, with TRBD2 as a possible D gene (6 bases). The germline CDR1 and CDR2 sequences are MNHNY and SVGAGI (reference sequence). The CDR3 runs 14 residues. The V gene lost 0 bases and the J gene lost 6 bases, with 8 bases spanning the gap. In nucleotides, the CDR3 is TGTGCCAGCAGTTACTCGGCGGGACCCGGGGAGCTGTTTTTT. Translation gives CASSYSAGPGELFF.

Here the CDR3 DNA reads TGTGCCAGCAGCCCAATCTCTGGGATAGCCTACAATGAGCAGTTCTTC. Protein sequence: CASSPISGIAYNEQFF. The chain employs TRBV4-2 and TRBJ2-1; no clear D. The CDR3 has 16 amino acids. Germline assignment: CDR1 LGHNA and CDR2 YNFKEQ. Trimming cost V 4 bases and J 2 bases, with 15 bases left between them.

This clone is labeled medium-sized. The genes are TRBV5-1 and TRBJ1-2; D is ambiguous. This CDR3 contains 15 residues. V lost 0 bases to trimming and J lost 0 bases, with 9 bases between them. The germline V gene has CDR1 SGHRS and CDR2 YFSETQ. This CDR3 is CASSLEAATNYGYTF. Here the CDR3 DNA reads TGCGCCAGCAGCTTGGAAGCAGCTACTAACTATGGCTACACCTTC.

The V gene is TRBV20-1, the J gene TRBJ1-2; the D gene is possibly TRBD1 (6 bases). The germline V gene has CDR1 DFQATT and CDR2 SNEGSKA (reference sequence). The V gene lost 6 bases and the J gene lost 8 bases, with 16 bases spanning the gap. CDR3 length equals 12 residues. Here the CDR3 DNA reads TGCAGTGCCGAAACAGGGCCTGGGGGCTACACCTTC. Translation gives CSAETGPGGYTF.

The V gene is TRBV2, the J gene TRBJ2-2; 9 bases are a match to TRBD1. J lost 6 bases, V lost 5 bases, and 7 bases had no gene match. Germline V lookup: CDR1 SNHLY, CDR2 FYNNEI. This CDR3 region has 15 residues. The CDR3 DNA follows: TGTGCCAGCAGTTTACAGGGGGCTCCCTCCGGGGAGCTGTTTTTT. Its protein is CASSLQGAPSGELFF.

Ten or more counts support this clone. The chain employs TRBV10-3 and TRBJ2-2, with D unresolved. CDR1 is ENHRY and CDR2 is SYGVKD in the germline V gene. CDR3 size: 11 residues. Trimming removed 8 bases at V and 7 bases at J, with 8 bases between. The CDR3 DNA follows: TGTGCCATCGCGGAAGACGGGGAGCTGTTTTTT. Translating it yields CAIAEDGELFF.

By sample fraction, this clone is medium-sized. The J gene is TRBJ2-7, the V gene TRBV13; no clear D gene. The CDR3 is made up of 12 amino acids. The germline V gene has CDR1 PRHDT and CDR2 FYEKMQ (reference sequence). The germline V and J ends were trimmed by 0 bases and 3 bases, with 3 bases remaining between them. For the CDR3, the DNA is TGTGCCAGCAGCTTAGGCTACTACGAGCAGTACTTC. It yields the protein CASSLGYYEQYF.

This clone is medium-sized (0.01 to 0.1%) by share. DNA of the CDR3: TGCGCCAGCAGCTTGGCTAGCGGGAGGGCAGATACGCAGTATTTT. Encoded protein: CASSLASGRADTQYF. The J gene is TRBJ2-3, the V gene TRBV5-1; 12 nucleotides line up with TRBD2. Trimming took 0 bases from V and 4 from J; bases not matched to a gene: 0. Germline lookup yields CDR1 SGHRS and CDR2 YFSETQ. The CDR3 is 15 residues long.

The CDR3 coding sequence is TGTGCCTGGAGTGACAGGGCAGCTCAGCCCCAGCATTTT. This codes for CAWSDRAAQPQHF. This chain links TRBV30 with TRBJ1-5; TRBD1 might be the D (6 bases). The germline V and J ends were trimmed by 1 base and 6 bases, with 10 bases remaining between them. Germline V gene sequence: CDR1 GTSNPN, CDR2 SVGIG (reference sequence). This CDR3 has 13 amino acids. Complete variable domain (other parts from reference TRBV30 and TRBJ1-5): SQTIHQWPATLVQPVGSPLSLECTVEGTSNPNLYWYRQAAGRGLQLLFYSVGIGQISSEVPQNLSASRPQDRQFILSSKKLLLSDSGFYLCAWSDRAAQPQHFGDGTRLSIL.

This clone rates as medium-sized (0.01 to 0.1%). This sequence joins TRBV5-1 and TRBJ1-1; D unclear. V lost 2 bases to trimming and J lost 7 bases, with 18 bases between them. The germline V gene encodes CDR1 SGHRS and CDR2 YFSETQ. This CDR3 is 15 amino acids long. CDR3 in DNA: TGCGCCAGCAGCTTAGGTGGAATTAGGTCCGATGAAGCTTTCTTT. This codes for CASSLGGIRSDEAFF.

This chain links TRBV7-9 with TRBJ1-2; D gene unclear. The CDR3 has 13 residues. Trimming left V 1 base short and J 0 bases short, with 3 bases between. CDR1 and CDR2 from the germline V gene are SEHNR and FQNEAQ (reference sequence). For the CDR3, the DNA is TGTGCCAGCAGCTTAGACTCTAACTATGGCTACACCTTC. The encoded protein is CASSLDSNYGYTF. Using reference TRBV7-9 and TRBJ1-2 for the parts outside the CDR3, the full variable domain is DTGVSQNPRHKITKRGQNVTFRCDPISEHNRLYWYRQTLGQGPEFLTYFQNEAQLEKSRLLSDRFSAERPKGSFSTLEIQRTEQGDSAMYLCASSLDSNYGYTFGSGTRLTVV.

In its sample, this clone is medium-sized. The V and J genes are TRBV11-3 and TRBJ2-3; 12 nucleotides line up with TRBD2. V trimming: 5 bases; J trimming: 6 bases; junction bases outside the gene matches: 9. Germline V gene lookup returns CDR1 SGHNT and CDR2 YENEEA. The CDR3 is 16 amino acids. This CDR3 is CASSPWTSGMGDTQYF. DNA of the CDR3: TGTGCCAGCAGCCCCTGGACTAGCGGGATGGGGGATACGCAGTATTTT.

This clone has at least ten counts. This clone may be a read error of a much larger clone one base away. This same CDR3 is encoded by further DNA sequences in the sample. This chain uses TRBV20-1 with TRBJ1-2; 7 bases line up with TRBD1. V shed 6 bases, J shed 7 bases, and the junction held 11 bases outside the gene matches. The V gene's germline CDR1 is DFQATT and CDR2 SNEGSKA (reference sequence). The CDR3 length is 13 residues. CDR3 loop: CSATLPGGFGYTF. CDR3 sequence (DNA): TGCAGTGCCACTCTCCCAGGGGGGTTTGGCTACACCTTC.

This chain connects TRBV20-1 to TRBJ1-6, with D unclear. This CDR3 has 13 amino acids. Germline V CDR1 and CDR2: DFQATT, SNEGSKA (reference sequence). Trimming left V 6 bases short and J 4 bases short, with 10 bases between. Here the CDR3 DNA reads TGCAGTGCCCCCCGGGATTATAATTCACCCCTCCACTTT. Amino acid sequence: CSAPRDYNSPLHF.

This chain uses TRBV5-5 with TRBJ2-7; 8 nucleotides line up with TRBD1. Trimming cost V 0 bases and J 3 bases; bases outside gene matches: 5. The CDR3 covers 15 residues. In germline, CDR1 is SGHKS, CDR2 YYEKEE (reference sequence). The CDR3 region has the DNA TGTGCCAGCAGCTTGGCCGTGGGGACAGGCTACGAGCAGTACTTC. As protein: CASSLAVGTGYEQYF. Together with reference TRBV5-5 and TRBJ2-7, the CDR3 gives the full variable domain: DAGVTQSPTHLIKTRGQQVTLRCSPISGHKSVSWYQQVLGQGPQFIFQYYEKEERGRGNFPDRFSARQFPNYSSELNVNALLLGDSALYLCASSLAVGTGYEQYFGPGTRLTVT.

V is TRBV15 and J is TRBJ2-5, with 11 nucleotides matching TRBD1. The V and J ends lost 4 bases and 5 bases, in that order; junction bases with no gene match: 6. Germline-derived CDR1 and CDR2 are LNHNV and YYDKDF (reference sequence). The CDR3 is made up of 15 amino acids. CDR3 DNA sequence: TGTGCCACCAGCAAGAGGACAGGGGGCGTGGAGACCCAGTACTTC. As protein: CATSKRTGGVETQYF.

The genes are TRBV6-1 and TRBJ1-2, with 8 nucleotides matching TRBD1. The germline V gene has CDR1 MNHNS and CDR2 SASEGT. The V segment lost 5 bases and the J segment 4 bases; nucleotides outside the gene matches: 9. The CDR3 loop spans 15 amino acids. The CDR3 bases are TGTGCCAGCAGTACACGGACAGGGAAGGCCTATGGCTACACCTTC. Translation: CASSTRTGKAYGYTF.